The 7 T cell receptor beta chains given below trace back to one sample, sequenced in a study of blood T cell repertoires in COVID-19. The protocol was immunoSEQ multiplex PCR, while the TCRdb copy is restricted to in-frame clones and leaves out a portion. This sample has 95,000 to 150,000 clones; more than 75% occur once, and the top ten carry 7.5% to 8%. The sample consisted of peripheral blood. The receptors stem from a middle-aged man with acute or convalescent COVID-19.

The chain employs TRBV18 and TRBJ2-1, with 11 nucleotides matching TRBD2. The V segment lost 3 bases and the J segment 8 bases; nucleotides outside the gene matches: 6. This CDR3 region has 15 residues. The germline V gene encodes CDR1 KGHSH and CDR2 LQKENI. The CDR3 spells CASSPRLAGSDEQFF. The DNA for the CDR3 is TGTGCCAGCTCACCTAGACTAGCGGGAAGCGATGAGCAGTTCTTC.

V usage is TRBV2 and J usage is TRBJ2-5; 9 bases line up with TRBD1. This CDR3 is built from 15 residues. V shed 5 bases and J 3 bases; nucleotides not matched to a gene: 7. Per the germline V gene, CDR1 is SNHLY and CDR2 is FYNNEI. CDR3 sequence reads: CASSRPGQGKETQYF. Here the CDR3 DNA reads TGTGCCAGCAGTAGGCCGGGACAGGGAAAAGAGACCCAGTACTTC.

DNA for the CDR3: TGTGCCAGTAGTATACCCGGGAGGGCCGGCTCCTACAATGAGCAGTTCTTC. Translating it yields CASSIPGRAGSYNEQFF. This chain joins TRBV19 and TRBJ2-1; 8 bases line up with TRBD2. Germline values: CDR1 LNHDA, CDR2 SQIVND (reference sequence). The CDR3 runs 17 residues. With 2 bases clipped from V and 0 bases from J, the junction kept 6 bases outside the gene matches.

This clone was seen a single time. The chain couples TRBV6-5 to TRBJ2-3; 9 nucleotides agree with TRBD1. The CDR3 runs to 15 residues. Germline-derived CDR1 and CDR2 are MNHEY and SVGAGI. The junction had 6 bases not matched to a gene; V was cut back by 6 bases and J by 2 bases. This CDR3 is CASRRGQGNTDTQYF. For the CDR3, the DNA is TGTGCCAGCAGACGAGGACAGGGGAACACAGATACGCAGTATTTT.

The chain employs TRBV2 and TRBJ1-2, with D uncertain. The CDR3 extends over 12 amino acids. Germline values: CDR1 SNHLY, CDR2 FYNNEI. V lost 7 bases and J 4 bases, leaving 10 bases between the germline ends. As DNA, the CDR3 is TGTGCCAGCATCCCGGGAACCTATGGCTACACCTTC. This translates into CASIPGTYGYTF.

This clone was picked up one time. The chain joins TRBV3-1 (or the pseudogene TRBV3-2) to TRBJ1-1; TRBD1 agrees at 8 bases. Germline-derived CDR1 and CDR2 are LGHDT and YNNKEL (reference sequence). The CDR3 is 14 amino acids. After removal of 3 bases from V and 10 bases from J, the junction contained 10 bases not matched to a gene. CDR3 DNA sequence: TGTGCCAGCAGCCAGAGGGGGTCAACAGGGGGAGCTTTCTTT. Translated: CASSQRGSTGGAFF.

The CDR3 DNA reads TGTGCCAGCGACAGGGGGATAGGAAAAAACACTGAAGCTTTCTTT. It codes for CASDRGIGKNTEAFF. The V gene is TRBV19, the J gene TRBJ1-1; 9 positions agree with TRBD1. CDR3 size: 15 residues. Germline CDR1 LNHDA, CDR2 SQIVND (reference sequence). The junction had 10 bases not matched to a gene; V was cut back by 9 bases and J by 2 bases.